These 25 T cell receptor beta chains originate from one sample sequenced in a study of blood T cell repertoires in COVID-19. Assay used: immunoSEQ multiplex PCR; TCRdb lists only in-frame clones, some missing. The sample has 300,000 or so clones, 87% seen once. Sequencing input: PBMCs or T cells enriched from blood (not recorded which). All receptors derive from a woman in her 30s who had recovered from COVID-19.

The sample holds one count of this clone. Other DNA sequences in this sample translate to the same CDR3. The chain joins TRBV10-1 to TRBJ2-3; TRBD2 aligns across 10 bases. V lost 0 bases, J lost 4 bases, and 4 bases stayed unmatched. Germline-derived CDR1 and CDR2 are WNHNN and SYGVQD (reference sequence). CDR3 length: 16 residues. The chain's CDR3 is CASSESLAGGPDTQYF. The DNA of the CDR3 is TGCGCCAGCAGTGAGTCGTTAGCGGGGGGTCCAGATACGCAGTATTTT.

V gene TRBV12-1 combines with J gene TRBJ1-3. TRBV12-1 counts as a pseudogene. The CDR3 length is 20 residues. Written as DNA, the CDR3 is TGTGCCAGCAGCTTCCTTTACCGGGGAAAGTTGGGAGCCTCTGGAAACACCATATATTTT. It codes for CASSFLYRGKLGASGNTIYF.

The rearrangement links TRBV6-4 to TRBJ1-2; 11 bases agree with TRBD1. This CDR3 region has 13 residues. CDR1 is MRHNA and CDR2 is SNTAGT in the germline V gene. V shed 6 bases and J 6 bases; nucleotides not matched to a gene: 3. This chain's CDR3 is CASRRGQGDGYTF. CDR3 DNA: TGTGCCAGCAGGAGGGGACAGGGGGATGGCTACACCTTC.

This clone has a single count. The chain has TRBV4-1 and TRBJ2-7; 12 bases are shared with TRBD1. The length of the CDR3 is 15 residues. V shed 3 bases, J shed 5 bases, and the junction held 5 bases outside the gene matches. Germline V gene data show CDR1 as MGHRA and CDR2 as YSYEKL. CDR3 amino acids: CASSHPGQGAHEQYF. As DNA, the CDR3 is TGCGCCAGCAGCCATCCGGGACAGGGGGCCCACGAGCAGTACTTC.

The gene calls are TRBV7-6 and TRBJ1-6; 8 bases agree with TRBD1. J gave up 5 bases and V 2 bases, and 5 bases lay outside the gene matches. CDR3 length: 16 residues. Germline CDR1 SGHVS, CDR2 FNYEAQ. The CDR3 DNA reads TGTGCCAGCAGCTTAACATACAGGGGGGATAATTCACCCCTCCACTTT. It encodes CASSLTYRGDNSPLHF.

The genes are TRBV5-5 and TRBJ1-3; D might be TRBD1 (6 bases). The CDR3 length is 15 residues. The V gene's germline CDR1 is SGHKS and CDR2 YYEKEE (reference sequence). V dropped 0 bases and J dropped 3 bases, with 10 bases sitting between them. This CDR3 reads CASSLAGGFGNTIYF. CDR3 nucleotides: TGTGCCAGCAGCTTGGCGGGGGGCTTTGGAAACACCATATATTTT.

Of note for this clone: Other DNA variants within this sample encode the same CDR3. CDR3 DNA sequence: TGTGCCAGCAGCGACACTAGCGGGGGCTACAATGAGCAGTTCTTC. Translated, it gives CASSDTSGGYNEQFF. The V call is TRBV6-4, the J call TRBJ2-1; 11 bases agree with TRBD2. CDR1 and CDR2 (germline): MRHNA, SNTAGT. This CDR3 has 15 residues. V lost 6 bases, J lost 3 bases, and 4 bases stayed unmatched.

The chain recombines TRBV10-3 with TRBJ1-2; maybe TRBD1 (5 bases). There are 14 residues in the CDR3. Between the trimmed V and J ends, which lost 4 bases and 3 bases, there was a span of 12 bases. Germline V gene data show CDR1 as ENHRY and CDR2 as SYGVKD. The DNA for the CDR3 is TGTGCCATCAGTGGACAGCCTCGAGACTATGGCTACACCTTC. This sequence encodes CAISGQPRDYGYTF.

V usage is TRBV5-8 and J usage is TRBJ2-5; 9 nucleotides align to TRBD1. This CDR3 is 17 amino acids long. V shed 1 base, J shed 4 bases, and the junction held 11 bases outside the gene matches. Looked up from germline, CDR1 is SGHTS and CDR2 is YDEGEE. DNA for the CDR3: TGTGCCAGCAGCTTGAAAGGACAGGGGATTGCTGGAGAGACCCAGTACTTC. As protein: CASSLKGQGIAGETQYF.

The CDR3 region is CASSPGQTSTDTQYF. The CDR3 nucleotides read TGTGCCAGCTCACCGGGACAGACTAGCACAGATACGCAGTATTTT. The J gene is TRBJ2-3, the V gene TRBV18; 7 bases line up with TRBD1. The CDR3 has 15 residues. Trimming cost V 3 bases and J 0 bases; bases outside gene matches: 3. CDR1 and CDR2 from the germline V gene are KGHSH and LQKENI.

A single count supports this clone. The rearrangement links TRBV7-6 to TRBJ2-5; 8 bases align to TRBD2. CDR1 and CDR2 from the germline V gene are SGHVS and FNYEAQ. The CDR3 covers 15 residues. J gave up 5 bases and V 1 base, and 6 bases lay outside the gene matches. The CDR3 sequence is CASSLVAGGRETQYF. The CDR3 DNA sequence: TGTGCCAGCAGCTTAGTCGCGGGGGGCCGGGAGACCCAGTACTTC.

The chain links TRBV7-9 to TRBJ2-3; 8 bases are shared with TRBD2. CDR1 and CDR2 from the germline V gene are SEHNR and FQNEAQ (reference sequence). Trimming removed 5 bases from V and 0 bases from J; junction bases left unmatched: 16. The CDR3 has 19 residues. The CDR3 reads CASSPLWGQSGGSTDTQYF. For the CDR3, the DNA is TGTGCCAGCAGCCCCCTGTGGGGGCAAAGCGGGGGCAGCACAGATACGCAGTATTTT.

This clone was seen only once. V usage is TRBV13 and J usage is TRBJ2-1, with TRBD1 matching 10 bases. The V segment lost 5 bases and the J segment 4 bases; nucleotides outside the gene matches: 8. In germline, CDR1 is PRHDT, CDR2 FYEKMQ (reference sequence). This CDR3 has 16 residues. CDR3 nucleotide sequence: TGTGCCAGCAGCGTTGCCGGGACAGGGGCATACAATGAGCAGTTCTTC. Translated: CASSVAGTGAYNEQFF.

This clone has just one count. The V gene is TRBV27, the J gene TRBJ1-2; 8 nucleotides align to TRBD1. The CDR3 is 12 residues long. Germline-derived CDR1 and CDR2 are MNHEY and SMNVEV (reference sequence). After removal of 7 bases from V and 6 bases from J, the junction contained 4 bases not matched to a gene. The CDR3 loop reads CASNARGHGYTF. The CDR3 nucleotides read TGTGCCAGCAACGCCAGGGGGCATGGCTACACCTTC.

V is TRBV3-1 (or the pseudogene TRBV3-2) and J is TRBJ2-5; D perhaps matches TRBD1 (5 bases). Germline lookup yields CDR1 LGHDT and CDR2 YNNKEL (reference sequence). The CDR3 contains 13 residues. Deletions cut 4 bases from V and 0 bases from J, with 6 bases between. The CDR3 DNA reads TGTGCCAGCAGCCGGGGCAACCAAGAGACCCAGTACTTC. Its protein product is CASSRGNQETQYF.

The V and J genes are TRBV9 and TRBJ1-1; no reliable D call. Trimming pared 0 bases from V and 3 bases from J, leaving 9 bases between. CDR1 is SGDLS, CDR2 YYNGEE, per germline. The CDR3 has 14 residues. The CDR3, as DNA: TGTGCCAGCAGCGTAGGAGCCCAAGACACTGAAGCTTTCTTT. It codes for CASSVGAQDTEAFF.

The V and J genes are TRBV2 and TRBJ1-5; the match to TRBD1 covers 8 bases. With 6 bases clipped from V and 1 base from J, the junction kept 5 bases outside the gene matches. Germline CDR1 and CDR2: SNHLY and FYNNEI. The CDR3 is 15 residues long. The DNA for the CDR3 is TGTGCCAGCAGAGGACAGGGTTTCAGCAATCAGCCCCAGCATTTT. Amino acid sequence: CASRGQGFSNQPQHF.

The chain has TRBV14 and TRBJ1-5; no definite D call. Germline V CDR1 and CDR2: SGHDN, FVKESK. V was shortened by 6 bases and J by 2 bases, with 17 bases between the two germline ends. This CDR3 spans 16 amino acids. The CDR3: CASRKSGPGGNQPQHF. For the CDR3, the DNA is TGTGCCAGCAGAAAATCGGGCCCCGGGGGCAATCAGCCCCAGCATTTT.

The chain recombines TRBV9 with TRBJ2-5; D is ambiguous. From germline, CDR1 is SGDLS and CDR2 YYNGEE. Trimming cost V 6 bases and J 7 bases, with 19 bases left between them. The CDR3 is 14 amino acids. CDR3 amino acids: CASTPGTQLGTQYF. The CDR3 DNA sequence: TGTGCCAGCACCCCAGGAACCCAATTAGGGACCCAGTACTTC.

V is TRBV30 and J is TRBJ2-5; D is uncertain. Germline CDR1 GTSNPN, CDR2 SVGIG (reference sequence). Trimming pared 0 bases from V and 5 bases from J, leaving 4 bases between. The CDR3 covers 11 residues. The CDR3: CAWSVGETQYF. DNA for the CDR3: TGTGCCTGGAGTGTCGGGGAGACCCAGTACTTC.

This clone showed up many times. This chain connects TRBV4-3 to TRBJ2-6; 7 bases map to TRBD2. Germline CDR1 reads LGHNA; CDR2 reads YSLEER. CDR3 length: 17 residues. J was trimmed by 0 bases and V by 0 bases; bases with no gene match: 2. CDR3: CASSQDSGGSGANVLTF. The CDR3 nucleotides read TGCGCCAGCAGCCAAGATTCGGGGGGCTCTGGGGCCAACGTCCTGACTTTC.

CDR3 coding DNA: TGTGCCAGCAACAGGGGGGGGACAGGGAGGTACAATGAGCAGTTCTTC. Amino acid sequence: CASNRGGTGRYNEQFF. The chain joins TRBV28 to TRBJ2-1; 9 bases fit TRBD1. The V gene end was trimmed by 7 bases and the J gene end by 4 bases; junction bases not matched to a gene: 11. This CDR3 region has 16 residues. Germline V gene sequence: CDR1 MDHEN, CDR2 SYDVKM.

A note on this clone: This sample includes further DNA sequences coding for the same CDR3. The chain links TRBV19 to TRBJ2-3; 7 bases align to TRBD1. This CDR3 comprises 14 residues. In germline, CDR1 is LNHDA, CDR2 SQIVND (reference sequence). V lost 4 bases and J lost 4; bases outside the gene matches: 5. The CDR3 loop is CASSTRQGPDTQYF. CDR3 sequence (DNA): TGTGCCAGTAGTACCCGACAGGGTCCAGATACGCAGTATTTT.

There are a few counts of this clone. The chain joins TRBV12-5 to TRBJ1-6; D call uncertain. The CDR3 consists of 15 residues. The germline CDR1 and CDR2 sequences are LGHNT and FRNRAP. V lost 4 bases and J 6 bases, leaving 13 bases between the germline ends. The CDR3: CASGSGPPTNSPLHF. Here the CDR3 DNA reads TGTGCTAGTGGTTCTGGGCCACCTACTAATTCACCCCTCCACTTT.

This clone was observed a few times. The chain recombines TRBV7-9 with TRBJ2-1; possible D gene TRBD1, 6 bases. The CDR3 spans 15 residues. V was clipped by 2 bases and J by 12 bases, with 20 bases between them. CDR1 SEHNR and CDR2 FQNEAQ come from the germline V gene (reference sequence). CDR3 in amino acids: CASSLSPEWGQGQFF. The CDR3 region has the DNA TGTGCCAGCAGCTTATCCCCTGAATGGGGGCAAGGGCAGTTCTTC.